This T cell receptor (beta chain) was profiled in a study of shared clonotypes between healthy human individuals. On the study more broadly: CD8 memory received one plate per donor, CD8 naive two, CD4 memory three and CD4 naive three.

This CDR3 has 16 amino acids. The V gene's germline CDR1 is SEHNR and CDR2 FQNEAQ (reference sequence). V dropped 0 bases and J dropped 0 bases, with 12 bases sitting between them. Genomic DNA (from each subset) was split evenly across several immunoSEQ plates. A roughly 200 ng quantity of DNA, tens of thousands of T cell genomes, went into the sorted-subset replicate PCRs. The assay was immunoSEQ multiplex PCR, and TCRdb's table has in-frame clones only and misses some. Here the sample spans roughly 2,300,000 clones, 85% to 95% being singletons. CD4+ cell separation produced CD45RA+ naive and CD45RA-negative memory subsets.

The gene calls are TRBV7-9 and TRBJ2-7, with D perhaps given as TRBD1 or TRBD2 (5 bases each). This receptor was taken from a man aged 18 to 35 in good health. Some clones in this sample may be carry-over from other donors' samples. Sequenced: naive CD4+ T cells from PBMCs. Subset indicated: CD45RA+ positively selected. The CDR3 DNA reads TGTGCCAGCAGCTTAGCGGGGGACCGGGACTCCTACGAGCAGTACTTC. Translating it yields CASSLAGDRDSYEQYF.